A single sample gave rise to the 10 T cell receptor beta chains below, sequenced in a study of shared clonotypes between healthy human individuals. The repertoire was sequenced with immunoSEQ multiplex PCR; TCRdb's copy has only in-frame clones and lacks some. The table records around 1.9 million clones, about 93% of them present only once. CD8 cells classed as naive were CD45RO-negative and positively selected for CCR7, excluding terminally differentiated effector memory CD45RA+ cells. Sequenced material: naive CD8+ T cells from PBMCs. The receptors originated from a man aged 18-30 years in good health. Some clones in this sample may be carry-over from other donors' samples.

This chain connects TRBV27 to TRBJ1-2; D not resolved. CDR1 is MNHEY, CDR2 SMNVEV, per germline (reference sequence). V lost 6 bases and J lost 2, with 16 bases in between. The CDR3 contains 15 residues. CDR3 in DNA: TGTGCCAGCAGCCCCTCCCTGAGAGAGAACTATGGCTACACCTTC. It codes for CASSPSLRENYGYTF.

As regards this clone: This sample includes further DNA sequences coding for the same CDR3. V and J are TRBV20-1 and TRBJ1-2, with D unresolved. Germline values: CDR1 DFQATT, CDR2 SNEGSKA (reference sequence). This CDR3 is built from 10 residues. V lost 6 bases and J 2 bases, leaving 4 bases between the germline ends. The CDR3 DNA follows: TGCAGTGCCAGAAACTATGGCTACACCTTC. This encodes CSARNYGYTF.

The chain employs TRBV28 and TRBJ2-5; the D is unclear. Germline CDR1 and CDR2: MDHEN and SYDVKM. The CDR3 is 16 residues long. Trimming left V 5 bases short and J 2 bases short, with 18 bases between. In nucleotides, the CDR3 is TGTGCCAGCAGTCCTGCTATGGACCGAATACAAGAGACCCAGTACTTC. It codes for CASSPAMDRIQETQYF.

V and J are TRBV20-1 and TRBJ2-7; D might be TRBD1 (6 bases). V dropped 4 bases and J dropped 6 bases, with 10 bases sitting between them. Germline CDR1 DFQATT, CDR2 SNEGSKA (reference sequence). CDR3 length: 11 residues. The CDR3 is CSAKSGVEQYF. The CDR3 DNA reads TGCAGTGCTAAATCAGGGGTCGAGCAGTACTTC.

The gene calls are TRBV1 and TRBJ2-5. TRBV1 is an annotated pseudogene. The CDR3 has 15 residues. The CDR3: CTGGDHRKGRETQYF. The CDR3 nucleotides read TGCACCGGGGGAGATCACAGGAAGGGAAGAGAGACCCAGTACTTC.

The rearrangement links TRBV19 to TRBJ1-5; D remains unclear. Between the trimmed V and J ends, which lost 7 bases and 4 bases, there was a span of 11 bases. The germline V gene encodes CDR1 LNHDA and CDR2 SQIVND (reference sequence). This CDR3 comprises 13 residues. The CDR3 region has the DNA TGTGCCAGTACCCTACACCTGAATCAGCCCCAGCATTTT. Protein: CASTLHLNQPQHF.

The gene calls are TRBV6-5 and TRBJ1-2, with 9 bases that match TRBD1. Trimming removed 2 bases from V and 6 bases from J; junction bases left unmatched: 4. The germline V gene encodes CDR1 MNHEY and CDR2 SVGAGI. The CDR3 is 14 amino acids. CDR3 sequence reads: CASSYRQGVDGYTF. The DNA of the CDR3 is TGTGCCAGCAGTTACCGACAGGGGGTGGATGGCTACACCTTC.

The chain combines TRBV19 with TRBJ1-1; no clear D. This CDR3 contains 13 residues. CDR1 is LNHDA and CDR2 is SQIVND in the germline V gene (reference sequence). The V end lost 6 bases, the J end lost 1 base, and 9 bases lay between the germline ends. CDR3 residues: CASRPDPNTEAFF. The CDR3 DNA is TGTGCCAGTAGGCCGGACCCGAACACTGAAGCTTTCTTT.

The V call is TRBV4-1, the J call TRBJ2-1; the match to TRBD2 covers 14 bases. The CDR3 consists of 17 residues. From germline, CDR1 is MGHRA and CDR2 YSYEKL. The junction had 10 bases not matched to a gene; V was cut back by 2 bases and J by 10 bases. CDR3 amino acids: CASSQFSGTSGRQEQFF. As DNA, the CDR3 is TGCGCCAGCAGCCAATTCTCCGGGACTAGCGGGAGACAGGAGCAGTTCTTC.

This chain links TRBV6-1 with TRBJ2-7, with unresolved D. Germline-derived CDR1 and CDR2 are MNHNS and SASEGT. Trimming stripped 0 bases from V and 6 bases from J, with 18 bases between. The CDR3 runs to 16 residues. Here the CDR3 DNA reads TGTGCCAGCAGTGAAGCGGTCACGTACTCCGAACGCGAGCAGTACTTC. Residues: CASSEAVTYSEREQYF.